One and the same sample provided the 15 T cell receptor beta chains below, sequenced in a study of blood T cell repertoires in COVID-19. The repertoire was sequenced with immunoSEQ multiplex PCR; TCRdb's copy has only in-frame clones and lacks some. Of about 83,000 clones in the sample, 88% were seen once. The source material was peripheral blood. Receptors were obtained from a human donor in a cohort sampled during active COVID-19.

This chain joins TRBV7-9 and TRBJ2-1, with TRBD2 matching 9 bases. V shed 2 bases, J shed 3 bases, and the junction held 5 bases outside the gene matches. Germline V gene sequence: CDR1 SEHNR, CDR2 FQNEAQ (reference sequence). The length of the CDR3 is 16 residues. CDR3 region: CASSLSGLAGYNEQFF. CDR3 sequence (DNA): TGTGCCAGCAGCTTATCGGGACTAGCCGGCTACAATGAGCAGTTCTTC.

V usage is TRBV11-3 and J usage is TRBJ2-5; TRBD2 agrees at 9 bases. The CDR3 sequence is 15 residues long. Germline CDR1 SGHNT, CDR2 YENEEA. V shed 0 bases, J shed 2 bases, and the junction held 1 base outside the gene matches. The CDR3 reads CASSLETSGQETQYF. The CDR3 nucleotides are TGTGCCAGCAGCTTAGAGACTAGCGGACAAGAGACCCAGTACTTC.

V usage is TRBV4-2 and J usage is TRBJ2-2; the match to TRBD2 covers 9 bases. The CDR3 has 18 residues. Germline V CDR1 and CDR2: LGHNA, YNFKEQ. Trimming cost V 4 bases and J 2 bases; bases outside gene matches: 11. CDR3 loop: CASSLDLAGAGNTGELFF. The CDR3 DNA sequence: TGTGCCAGCAGCCTAGACTTAGCGGGGGCGGGCAACACCGGGGAGCTGTTTTTT.

This clone has only one observation. The gene calls are TRBV15 and TRBJ2-2; TRBD2 matches 7 bases. J lost 7 bases, V lost 0 bases, and 5 bases had no gene match. The CDR3 totals 15 residues. The germline gives CDR1 LNHNV, CDR2 YYDKDF (reference sequence). CDR3 protein: CATSRDLSGGGELFF. CDR3 sequence (DNA): TGTGCCACCAGCAGAGATCTGTCGGGGGGCGGGGAGCTGTTTTTT.

This clone was observed once. This rearrangement joins TRBV7-2 to TRBJ1-6; TRBD1 might be the D (6 bases). The CDR3 is made up of 14 amino acids. The germline V and J ends were trimmed by 2 bases and 7 bases, with 9 bases remaining between them. CDR1 SGHTA and CDR2 FQGNSA come from the germline V gene. The CDR3 DNA follows: TGTGCCAGCAGCTTATCCCAGGGGAATTCACCCCTCCACTTT. Translating gives CASSLSQGNSPLHF.

The chain has TRBV5-1 and TRBJ2-2; possibly TRBD2 for D (5 bases). This CDR3 contains 16 residues. The V gene lost 4 bases and the J gene lost 4 bases, with 17 bases spanning the gap. Germline-derived CDR1 and CDR2 are SGHRS and YFSETQ. CDR3 in amino acids: CASSLENLGLTGELFF. CDR3 nucleotides: TGCGCCAGCAGCCTAGAAAACCTCGGACTCACCGGGGAGCTGTTTTTT.

The chain employs TRBV28 and TRBJ2-7, with 7 bases identical to TRBD1. The CDR3 totals 15 residues. Germline-derived CDR1 and CDR2 are MDHEN and SYDVKM. The junction had 9 bases not matched to a gene; V was cut back by 6 bases and J by 1 base. The CDR3 sequence is CASRPTGVYSYEQYF. As DNA, the CDR3 is TGTGCCAGCAGACCTACAGGGGTCTATTCCTACGAGCAGTACTTC.

This chain joins TRBV7-7 and TRBJ2-2; TRBD2 matches 11 bases. This CDR3 is 16 amino acids long. Trimming cost V 4 bases and J 2 bases; bases outside gene matches: 3. The V gene's germline CDR1 is SSHAT and CDR2 FNYEAQ (reference sequence). The CDR3 DNA follows: TGTGCCAGCAGCTGGGGACTAGCGGAAAACACCGGGGAGCTGTTTTTT. Encoded protein: CASSWGLAENTGELFF.

V is TRBV15 and J is TRBJ2-1; D not resolved. Germline lookup yields CDR1 LNHNV and CDR2 YYDKDF (reference sequence). CDR3 length equals 15 residues. The V gene lost 1 base and the J gene lost 3 bases, with 10 bases spanning the gap. CDR3 nucleotide sequence: TGTGCCACCAGCAGAGTAGTGGGCAGCTACAATGAGCAGTTCTTC. It translates to CATSRVVGSYNEQFF.

This sequence joins TRBV11-3 and TRBJ2-1; D is unresolved. The CDR3 is 15 residues long. Per germline, CDR1 SGHNT and CDR2 YENEEA. V lost 1 base, J lost 2 bases, and 9 bases lay in between. The CDR3: CASSLGATTYNEQFF. The CDR3 DNA follows: TGTGCCAGCAGCTTAGGAGCGACGACCTACAATGAGCAGTTCTTC.

The gene calls are TRBV6-2 or TRBV6-3 and TRBJ2-7; perhaps TRBD1 as D (5 bases). Germline assignment: CDR1 MNHEY and CDR2 SVGEGT. V was clipped by 2 bases and J by 1 base, with 12 bases between them. The CDR3 loop spans 15 amino acids. The CDR3 reads CASSYGAGASYEQYF. CDR3 bases: TGTGCCAGCAGTTACGGGGCAGGAGCTTCCTACGAGCAGTACTTC.

V gene TRBV4-2 combines with J gene TRBJ2-3, with TRBD2 matching over 11 bases. V trimming: 1 base; J trimming: 4 bases; junction bases outside the gene matches: 7. Looked up from germline, CDR1 is LGHNA and CDR2 is YNFKEQ. There are 17 residues in the CDR3. The DNA of the CDR3 is TGTGCCAGCAGCCAAGTAATCACTAGCGGGAGTGCAGATACGCAGTATTTT. Translating it yields CASSQVITSGSADTQYF.

This chain uses TRBV18 with TRBJ2-1; tentatively, D is TRBD1 (5 bases). From germline, CDR1 is KGHSH and CDR2 LQKENI. CDR3 length: 17 amino acids. The V and J ends lost 3 bases and 0 bases respectively, with 15 bases between them. The CDR3 is CASSPMMQGSSYNEQFF. CDR3 in DNA: TGTGCCAGCTCACCGATGATGCAGGGCAGCTCCTACAATGAGCAGTTCTTC.

The count of this clone is one. This chain connects TRBV3-1 (or the pseudogene TRBV3-2) to TRBJ1-3; possibly TRBD1 for D (5 bases). Germline assignment: CDR1 LGHDT and CDR2 YNNKEL (reference sequence). Trimming removed 8 bases from V and 0 bases from J, with 8 bases in between. The CDR3 length is 13 residues. This chain's CDR3 is CASRQISGNTIYF. CDR3 in DNA: TGTGCCAGCCGACAGATCTCTGGAAACACCATATATTTT.

The chain is built from TRBV28 and TRBJ1-1; D is possibly TRBD1 (5 bases). Germline CDR1 reads MDHEN; CDR2 reads SYDVKM. The CDR3 spans 13 residues. Deletions cut 10 bases from V and 6 bases from J, with 18 bases between. For the CDR3, the DNA is TGTGCCACCGCCATAGACAGCCGCGCTGAAGCTTTCTTT. Protein sequence: CATAIDSRAEAFF. Drawing the rest from reference TRBV28 and TRBJ1-1, the complete variable domain is DVKVTQSSRYLVKRTGEKVFLECVQDMDHENMFWYRQDPGLGLRLIYFSYDVKMKEKGDIPEGYSVSREKKERFSLILESASTNQTSMYLCATAIDSRAEAFFGQGTRLTVV.